These 6 T cell receptor beta chains were sequenced from one sample in a study of regulatory T cells in long-lasting Graves disease. For TCR beta, libraries came from iRepertoire HTBI primers and Arm-PCR of CDR3 regions. TCRdb fed the multiplex PCR reads into MiXCR, producing one record per CDR3 protein. The sample consists of approximately 540,000 distinct CDR3 sequences, about 12% of them appearing once. The time point here: newly diagnosed GD, antithyroid drugs for less than 3 months. Isolated PBMC RNA provided the starting material for the TCR library. This same sample was also part of a study on T cells in Graves' hyperthyroidism and ophthalmopathy.

This specimen was peripheral blood mononuclear cells (PBMCs), taken at new diagnosis, from a patient treated with antithyroid drugs. Receptor source: a woman under 40 with Graves disease.

For the CDR3, the DNA is TGCAGCGTTAGGGTCGGTAGCAATCAGCCCCAGCATTTT. This sequence encodes CSVRVGSNQPQHF. The chain recombines TRBV29-1 with TRBJ1-5, with no clear D. Germline V gene lookup returns CDR1 SQVTM and CDR2 ANQGSEA. V gave up 5 bases and J gave up 0 bases, with 8 bases separating them. CDR3 size: 13 residues. Drawing the rest from reference TRBV29-1 and TRBJ1-5, the complete variable domain is SAVISQKPSRDICQRGTSLTIQCQVDSQVTMMFWYRQQPGQSLTLIATANQGSEATYESGFVIDKFPISRPNLTFSTLTVSNMSPEDSSIYLCSVRVGSNQPQHFGDGTRLSIL.

This clonotype was seen many times. The J gene is TRBJ1-5, the V gene TRBV28, with TRBD1 as a possible D gene (6 bases). The CDR3 sequence is 14 residues long. The V gene lost 5 bases and the J gene lost 4 bases, with 12 bases spanning the gap. CDR1 and CDR2 from the germline V gene are MDHEN and SYDVKM. As DNA, the CDR3 is TGTGCCAGCAGTCCCAGGGGTAGGAATCAGCCCCAGCATTTT. It yields the protein CASSPRGRNQPQHF.

This clonotype was picked up many times. V gene TRBV6-2 or TRBV6-3 combines with J gene TRBJ1-6; unclear D gene. Germline assignment: CDR1 MNHEY and CDR2 SVGEGT. The CDR3 totals 17 residues. Trimming cost V 8 bases and J 0 bases, with 17 bases left between them. CDR3 sequence reads: CASVGSSPSSYNSPLHF. In nucleotides, the CDR3 is TGTGCCAGCGTAGGGTCTTCTCCTAGCTCCTATAATTCACCCCTCCACTTT.

This clonotype was detected ten times or more. The chain links TRBV18 to TRBJ1-1, with TRBD1 as a possible D gene (5 bases). V lost 3 bases, J lost 9 bases, and 14 bases lay in between. Per the germline V gene, CDR1 is KGHSH and CDR2 is LQKENI. CDR3 length: 13 amino acids. In DNA, the CDR3 is TGTGCCAGCTCACCCGGTGCAGGGTCGCAAGCTTTCTTT. Protein: CASSPGAGSQAFF. Looking up the rest from reference TRBV18 and TRBJ1-1 gives the full variable domain: NAGVMQNPRHLVRRRGQEARLRCSPMKGHSHVYWYRQLPEEGLKFMVYLQKENIIDESGMPKERFSAEFPKEGPSILRIQQVVRGDSAAYFCASSPGAGSQAFFGQGTRLTVV.

The chain couples TRBV13 to TRBJ2-3, with D possibly matching TRBD1 (5 bases). This CDR3 spans 14 amino acids. CDR1 is PRHDT, CDR2 FYEKMQ, per germline (reference sequence). Trimming removed 5 bases from V and 4 bases from J, with 13 bases in between. CDR3: CASSRNRGADTQYF. The CDR3 DNA follows: TGTGCCAGCAGCCGCAATAGGGGCGCAGATACGCAGTATTTT.

There are many counts of this clonotype. The rearrangement links TRBV6-1 to TRBJ2-5, with TRBD2 as a possible D gene (6 bases). This CDR3 spans 14 amino acids. The germline V gene encodes CDR1 MNHNS and CDR2 SASEGT. V lost 10 bases, J lost 1 base, and 16 bases lay in between. The CDR3 spells CATGRGPSQETQYF. CDR3 DNA sequence: TGTGCCACCGGGCGGGGCCCGAGCCAAGAGACCCAGTACTTC.